The 9 T cell receptor beta chains below all came from one sample that was sequenced in a study of naive and memory T cell subsets. Two oligonucleotides, mixed equimolar, formed the beta constant-region primer covering TRBC1 and TRBC2. The ligated cDNA underwent four PCR rounds using SP2 and nested alpha and beta constant-region primers. In TCRdb, the UMI-ligation and nested PCR reads were re-called with MiXCR into one record per CDR3 protein. The sample lists about 23,000 distinct CDR3 sequences, 7% to 9% occurring once. Sequenced sample: central memory CD8+ T cells from blood. The receptors originated from a human donor in good health.

This clonotype was recorded at least ten times. V usage is TRBV20-1 and J usage is TRBJ1-1; TRBD1 aligns across 7 bases. The CDR3 runs 15 residues. Trimming at V came to 5 bases and at J to 3 bases, leaving 12 bases not matched to a gene. Germline CDR1 and CDR2: DFQATT and SNEGSKA (reference sequence). In DNA, the CDR3 is TGCAGTGCTGCTCCGATTGACAGGGTGGACACTGAAGCTTTCTTT. Amino acids: CSAAPIDRVDTEAFF.

The CDR3 loop is CASTRGGEYNQPQHF. The CDR3, as DNA: TGTGCCAGCACCCGGGGGGGTGAGTACAATCAGCCCCAGCATTTT. J is TRBJ1-5 and V is TRBV28; the D gene is possibly TRBD1 (5 bases). Germline V gives CDR1 MDHEN, CDR2 SYDVKM. V dropped 7 bases and J dropped 3 bases, with 16 bases sitting between them. This CDR3 contains 15 residues.

This clonotype came up many times. The V call is TRBV7-8, the J call TRBJ2-7, with 7 bases lining up with TRBD1. Germline V gene data show CDR1 as SGHVS and CDR2 as FQNEAQ. The trim removed 5 bases at V and 1 base at J, leaving 8 bases unmatched. The CDR3 spans 15 residues. The CDR3 region is CASSAWDRGSYEQYF. The CDR3 DNA sequence: TGTGCCAGCAGCGCCTGGGACAGAGGGTCCTACGAGCAGTACTTC.

This clonotype was detected many times. The V and J genes are TRBV6-5 and TRBJ2-2; D unresolved. The V gene's germline CDR1 is MNHEY and CDR2 SVGAGI. The CDR3 sequence is 14 residues long. Between the trimmed V and J ends, which lost 10 bases and 0 bases, there was a span of 12 bases. CDR3: CAITSDPNTGELFF. The CDR3 coding sequence is TGTGCCATAACATCGGATCCGAACACCGGGGAGCTGTTTTTT.

This clonotype is deemed medium-sized. The genes are TRBV6-1 and TRBJ2-7; 9 bases align to TRBD2. J lost 0 bases, V lost 2 bases, and 2 bases had no gene match. The CDR3 sequence is 15 residues long. Looked up from germline, CDR1 is MNHNS and CDR2 is SASEGT. The CDR3 region has the DNA TGTGCCAGCAGTGAACTAGCGGGGAGCTCCTACGAGCAGTACTTC. This gives the protein CASSELAGSSYEQYF.

Concerning this clonotype itself: This may be a read error: a much more frequent sequence differs by one nucleotide. This rearrangement joins TRBV5-1 to TRBJ1-1, with 8 bases that match TRBD1. The V segment lost 3 bases and the J segment 4 bases; nucleotides outside the gene matches: 8. The CDR3 spans 15 residues. In germline, CDR1 is SGHRS, CDR2 YFSETQ. This CDR3 reads CASSWGDRGVTEAFF. For the CDR3, the DNA is TGCGCCAGCAGCTGGGGTGACAGGGGAGTCACTGAAGCTTTCTTT. Supplemented by reference TRBV5-1 and TRBJ1-1, the full variable domain reads KAGVTQTPRYLIKTRGQQVTLSCSPISGHRSVSWYQQTPGQGLQFLFEYFSETQRNKGNFPGRFSGRQFSNSRSEMNVSTLELGDSALYLCASSWGDRGVTEAFFGQGTRLTVV.

V gene TRBV19 combines with J gene TRBJ2-1, with D possibly being TRBD2 (6 bases). CDR1 LNHDA and CDR2 SQIVND come from the germline V gene (reference sequence). The CDR3 spans 15 residues. V lost 6 bases to trimming and J lost 0 bases, with 12 bases between them. The CDR3 loop is CASRKRASSYNEQFF. The CDR3 DNA follows: TGTGCCAGTAGGAAGCGGGCCTCCTCCTACAATGAGCAGTTCTTC.

This clonotype was seen a few times. V is TRBV29-1 and J is TRBJ2-1; 8 bases line up with TRBD1. Germline V gene lookup returns CDR1 SQVTM and CDR2 ANQGSEA. The CDR3 extends over 12 amino acids. After removal of 7 bases from V and 12 bases from J, the junction contained 11 bases not matched to a gene. This CDR3 reads CSASSTGEGQFF. The CDR3, as DNA: TGCAGCGCCAGCTCGACAGGGGAAGGGCAGTTCTTC.

By share, this clonotype counts as medium-sized. V gene TRBV27 combines with J gene TRBJ2-5; TRBD1 might be the D (6 bases). CDR3 size: 16 residues. The ends were cut back, 1 base at V and 3 bases at J, with 15 bases in the middle. Looked up from germline, CDR1 is MNHEY and CDR2 is SMNVEV (reference sequence). The CDR3 loop reads CASSLFWSTGEETQYF. The DNA of the CDR3 is TGTGCCAGCAGTTTATTTTGGTCGACAGGTGAAGAGACCCAGTACTTC.